This TCR beta chain was identified during a study of T-cell reconstitution after alpha-beta-depleted transplantation in children. Study-wide results and caveats: The origin of high day-60 TCRbeta diversity in some patients lay in surviving recipient T cells and thymic progenitors. T-cell counts and diversity at one year following transplant were attributed mainly to newly produced T cells. By about two months after transplant, alpha-beta T cells reportedly arose from several hundred graft clones that had expanded.

Note on this clonotype: The antigen is unknown.

Unmatched junction bases numbered 1, after V lost 1 base and J lost 2 bases. Germline CDR1 DFQATT, CDR2 SNEGSKA (reference sequence). CDR3 size: 15 residues. The authors prepared the TCRbeta library with unique molecular identifiers. TCRdb processed the PCR reads anew with MiXCR; each CDR3 protein has one entry. This repertoire shows more than 200,000 distinct CDR3 sequences, about 26% found once; its top ten account for approximately 2.5%. This specimen consisted of PBMCs, obtained before TCRalphabeta/CD19-depleted stem cell transplant. V is TRBV20-1 and J is TRBJ2-5; TRBD2 matches 13 bases. This clonotype was sampled from a girl aged 2 to 9 with Fanconi anemia, due to receive a stem cell transplant. The CDR3 sequence: CSARVLAGGQETQYF. The CDR3 nucleotides are TGCAGTGCTAGAGTACTAGCGGGGGGGCAAGAGACCCAGTACTTC.